The table lists the clone carrying this T cell receptor (beta chain) with a few counts. What it binds is unknown. The data originate from a study of T cells after yellow fever vaccination. Study-wide results and limits: Weaker overall was a secondary response that nonetheless peaked faster, on day 5 versus 15. One caveat is that FACS-sorted repertoires could contain abundant clonotypes contaminating from the bulk population.

The CDR3 consists of 13 residues. Germline V gene lookup returns CDR1 LNHDA and CDR2 SQIVND (reference sequence). The V gene lost 4 bases and the J gene lost 1 base, with 5 bases spanning the gap. The TCR cDNA carried a universal primer site and UMIs from 5'RACE template switching. TCRdb re-derived calls from the 5' RACE reads in MiXCR, one entry per CDR3 protein. The profile shows fewer than 450,000 distinct CDR3 sequences, about 4% of them singletons. The source is a man aged 18-30 years who received the YFV17D yellow fever vaccine. The genes are TRBV19 and TRBJ1-5, with no clear D. The sequencing here drew on PBMCs, taken 5 days after the yellow fever booster vaccination. In DNA form, the CDR3 reads TGTGCCAGTAGTAGGGAAAGCAATCAGCCCCAGCATTTT. It yields the protein CASSRESNQPQHF.